This T cell receptor (beta chain) was identified in a study of sequential checkpoint blockade in melanoma. Germline V gene sequence: CDR1 SGHRS, CDR2 YFSETQ. The CDR3 totals 15 residues. J lost 7 bases, V lost 4 bases, and 12 bases had no gene match. Described treatment: randomized to nivolumab then ipilimumab (arm A) or the reverse (arm B). Patients had received no earlier DNA-damaging chemotherapy. Assay: immunoSEQ multiplex PCR; the TCRdb copy retains only in-frame clones and omits some. The profile covers 15,000 to 20,000 clones, with about 80% appearing a single time and around 35% taken by the ten largest.

The source material was CD8+ T cells sorted from blood (inferred from file names), sampled from a patient given nivolumab and ipilimumab in sequence. This TCR was sampled from a human donor with melanoma. The chain carries TRBV5-1 and TRBJ1-1; 8 bases are shared with TRBD1. The CDR3 reads CASSPTPTGAVEAFF. As DNA, the CDR3 is TGCGCCAGCAGCCCAACGCCGACAGGGGCCGTTGAAGCTTTCTTT.